These 25 T cell receptor beta chains came from one sample sequenced in a study of identical twins. TCRdb processed the 5' RACE reads anew with MiXCR; each CDR3 protein has one entry. Among about 460,000 distinct CDR3 sequences listed, 11% to 15% were seen once. The data also belong to a second study, concerning yellow fever vaccine responses in identical twins.

Sequencing input: CD4+ T cells sorted from blood. Source of these receptors: a woman aged 18 to 35 in good health.

The chain links TRBV6-2 or TRBV6-3 to TRBJ2-7; 9 bases match TRBD1. Germline V gives CDR1 MNHEY, CDR2 SVGEGT. Trimming cost V 6 bases and J 4 bases; bases outside gene matches: 10. This CDR3 has 15 residues. The CDR3 coding sequence is TGTGCCAGCAGCAAGGGGGGACAGGGCCAATACGAGCAGTACTTC. This gives the protein CASSKGGQGQYEQYF.

The chain links TRBV7-9 to TRBJ1-6; 10 bases line up with TRBD1. CDR1 SEHNR and CDR2 FQNEAQ come from the germline V gene (reference sequence). J gave up 7 bases and V 6 bases, and 6 bases lay outside the gene matches. This CDR3 region has 15 residues. CDR3 DNA sequence: TGTGCCAGCAGAAAGGGACAGGGGAGCAATTCACCCCTCCACTTT. This gives the protein CASRKGQGSNSPLHF.

This clonotype was found a few times. Written as DNA, the CDR3 is TGTGCCAGCAGCTTAAGGATAAGGTGGAGGGGGTTGACAGATACGCAGTATTTT. Residues: CASSLRIRWRGLTDTQYF. V is TRBV11-2 and J is TRBJ2-3; D is tentatively TRBD1 or TRBD2 (6 bases each). This CDR3 comprises 18 residues. Between the trimmed V and J ends, which lost 2 bases and 3 bases, there was a span of 21 bases. CDR1 and CDR2 (germline): SGHAT, FQNNGV.

This chain connects TRBV11-1 to TRBJ2-2, with D possibly being TRBD2 (7 bases). Germline V gene lookup returns CDR1 SGHAT and CDR2 FQDESV (reference sequence). V was shortened by 5 bases and J by 4 bases, with 23 bases between the two germline ends. CDR3 length equals 18 residues. The CDR3 spells CASSLHGGRDYSTGELFF. The CDR3 DNA follows: TGTGCCAGCAGCCTTCACGGGGGCCGGGACTATTCCACCGGGGAGCTGTTTTTT.

In regard to this clonotype: A junction boundary mismatches the germline segment, possibly from a read error. V usage is TRBV12-3 or TRBV12-4 and J usage is TRBJ2-7; D gene ambiguous. The CDR3 has 15 residues. The CDR3 reads CASSLMPVGNYEQSF. CDR3 sequence (DNA): TGTGCCAGCAGTTTGATGCCGGTAGGGAACTACGAGCAGTCCTTC.

J is TRBJ2-2 and V is TRBV5-6; D is perhaps TRBD1 or TRBD2 (5 bases each). Germline assignment: CDR1 SGHDT and CDR2 YYEEEE. The CDR3 sequence is 16 residues long. V lost 4 bases and J 4 bases, leaving 17 bases between the germline ends. The CDR3 DNA reads as TGTGCCAGCAGCCCTAACGGACCGAGGGGCACCGGGGAGCTGTTTTTT. Encoded protein: CASSPNGPRGTGELFF.

This clonotype was detected ten times or more. The chain has TRBV4-3 and TRBJ2-1; D may be TRBD2 (5 bases). CDR3 size: 16 residues. Looked up from germline, CDR1 is LGHNA and CDR2 is YSLEER. V was trimmed by 4 bases and J by 3 bases, leaving 16 bases between them. This chain's CDR3 is CASSRKSGSGYNEQFF. CDR3 nucleotide sequence: TGCGCCAGCAGCCGAAAAAGTGGGAGTGGCTACAATGAGCAGTTCTTC.

This clonotype was recorded many times. CDR3 in DNA: TGTGCCACCAGCATGGGACTCCGATCATCGGATGAGCAGTTCTTC. It is translated as CATSMGLRSSDEQFF. The V and J genes are TRBV15 and TRBJ2-1, with D perhaps matching TRBD2 (6 bases). Germline V gene lookup returns CDR1 LNHNV and CDR2 YYDKDF (reference sequence). The CDR3 length is 15 residues. With 4 bases removed from V and 8 bases from J, the gap between germline ends came to 18 bases.

This clonotype occurred a few times. The CDR3 here is CATQPALNSQETQYF. CDR3 nucleotides: TGTGCCACCCAGCCGGCCTTAAACTCCCAAGAGACCCAGTACTTC. The rearrangement joins TRBV3-1 to TRBJ2-5; D unresolved. The CDR3 sequence is 15 residues long. V was clipped by 10 bases and J by 1 base, with 19 bases between them. The germline gives CDR1 LGHDT, CDR2 YNNKEL (reference sequence).

CDR3 coding DNA: TGTGCCAGCAGTTACTCGATCTGGACTAGCGGGAGCACAGATACGCAGTATTTT. It is translated as CASSYSIWTSGSTDTQYF. The rearrangement uses TRBV6-2 or TRBV6-3 and TRBJ2-3, with 11 bases that match TRBD2. Per the germline V gene, CDR1 is MNHEY and CDR2 is SVGEGT. The CDR3 runs 18 residues. V dropped 0 bases and J dropped 0; count of bases not matched to a gene: 5.

This clonotype turned up a few times. CDR3 sequence (DNA): TGTGCCAGCAGTTTAATTCCGGGACAGGGAACCAAAAACATTCAGTACTTC. The encoded protein is CASSLIPGQGTKNIQYF. The chain combines TRBV28 with TRBJ2-4; TRBD1 aligns across 9 bases. The V and J ends lost 2 bases and 2 bases, in that order; junction bases with no gene match: 7. Germline lookup yields CDR1 MDHEN and CDR2 SYDVKM. The length of the CDR3 is 17 residues.

The chain recombines TRBV5-1 with TRBJ2-4; D is possibly TRBD1 (6 bases). V was cut by 1 base and J by 12 bases, with 14 bases left in between. Germline V CDR1 and CDR2: SGHRS, YFSETQ. This CDR3 has 13 residues. The CDR3 protein is CASSLFADSTQYF. DNA for the CDR3: TGCGCCAGCAGCTTGTTTGCGGACAGTACTCAGTACTTC.

The rearrangement joins TRBV18 to TRBJ1-5; D gene unclear. Looked up from germline, CDR1 is KGHSH and CDR2 is LQKENI. This CDR3 comprises 16 residues. Trimming took off 3 bases at V and 3 bases at J, with 15 bases between the two ends. The CDR3 nucleotides read TGTGCCAGCTCACCTTACGACGTCCTAAACAATCAGCCCCAGCATTTT. Translating gives CASSPYDVLNNQPQHF.

Many counts were recorded for this clonotype. The rearrangement uses TRBV12-3 or TRBV12-4 and TRBJ2-3; D gene unclear. V gave up 6 bases and J gave up 3 bases, with 7 bases separating them. This CDR3 comprises 12 residues. The chain's CDR3 is CASSRLTDTQYF. The CDR3 coding sequence is TGTGCCAGCAGCCGCCTTACAGATACGCAGTATTTT.

This clonotype was recorded a few times. At one end the junction does not follow the germline gene, possibly because of a read error. The V and J genes are TRBV6-2 or TRBV6-3 and TRBJ2-5, with 7 bases lining up with TRBD2. The CDR3 is 14 amino acids. Germline CDR1 MNHEY, CDR2 SVGEGT. The CDR3 nucleotides read TGTGCCAGCAGTTACTCCACCGGGGACTATAGATTAGACTTC. It codes for CASSYSTGDYRLDF.

This clonotype was counted ten times or more. V is TRBV3-1 and J is TRBJ2-7; no firm D call. Germline V gene sequence: CDR1 LGHDT, CDR2 YNNKEL (reference sequence). Trimming removed 1 base at V and 7 bases at J, with 8 bases between. The CDR3 is 12 residues long. The CDR3 protein is CASSQGGEEQYF. DNA of the CDR3: TGTGCCAGCAGCCAAGGCGGCGAGGAGCAGTACTTC.

This clonotype was counted only a few times. V usage is TRBV15 and J usage is TRBJ2-5, with D tentatively TRBD1 or TRBD2 (6 bases each). Trimming left V 1 base short and J 5 bases short, with 11 bases between. The CDR3 consists of 14 residues. Looked up from germline, CDR1 is LNHNV and CDR2 is YYDKDF (reference sequence). CDR3 amino acids: CATSRGGALETQYF. Written as DNA, the CDR3 is TGTGCCACCAGCAGAGGGGGGGCCTTGGAGACCCAGTACTTC.

This clonotype was picked up many times. This chain connects TRBV7-2 to TRBJ2-7; D may be TRBD1 (6 bases). Germline-derived CDR1 and CDR2 are SGHTA and FQGNSA. The germline V and J ends were trimmed by 1 base and 3 bases, with 7 bases remaining between them. The CDR3 is made up of 13 amino acids. CDR3 loop: CASSLEQGYEQYF. In nucleotides, the CDR3 is TGTGCCAGCAGCTTAGAACAGGGCTACGAGCAGTACTTC.

The table lists this clonotype with many counts. An end of the junction does not agree with germline; a read error may underlie this. The chain links TRBV5-1 to TRBJ2-3, with a possible D match to TRBD2 (5 bases). CDR3 size: 16 residues. CDR1 is SGHRS, CDR2 YFSETQ, per germline. The chain's CDR3 is CASSLAPGSPTYTQYF. The CDR3 DNA is TGCGCCAGCAGCTTGGCCCCGGGGAGCCCCACATATACGCAGTATTTT.

V usage is TRBV12-3 or TRBV12-4 and J usage is TRBJ2-2; 8 nucleotides agree with TRBD1. The CDR3 sequence is 19 residues long. V lost 6 bases and J lost 1; bases outside the gene matches: 16. The CDR3 DNA follows: TGTGCCAGCAGCCCTCGGACAGGGACAAAGCGATTGAACACCGGGGAGCTGTTTTTT. It encodes CASSPRTGTKRLNTGELFF.

The V and J genes are TRBV6-1 and TRBJ2-6; D is tentatively TRBD1 or TRBD2 (7 bases each). Between the trimmed V and J ends, which lost 6 bases and 4 bases, there was a span of 13 bases. This CDR3 has 15 amino acids. Germline V lookup: CDR1 MNHNS, CDR2 SASEGT. CDR3 nucleotide sequence: TGTGCCAGCAGGCCAGGGGGAGGGGGGGCCAACGTCCTGACTTTC. As protein: CASRPGGGGANVLTF.

This chain links TRBV12-3 or TRBV12-4 with TRBJ1-1, with D uncertain. CDR3 length equals 12 residues. V gave up 2 bases and J gave up 5 bases, with 6 bases separating them. DNA for the CDR3: TGTGCCAGCAGTTTAAAGGGAACTGAAGCTTTCTTT. This gives the protein CASSLKGTEAFF.

The chain carries TRBV20-1 and TRBJ2-7; D gene unclear. Trimming cost V 6 bases and J 1 base, with 16 bases left between them. There are 14 residues in the CDR3. Germline V gives CDR1 DFQATT, CDR2 SNEGSKA (reference sequence). The CDR3 nucleotides read TGCAGTGCCGCGACAATCTTGGGGTCCTACGAGCAGTACTTC. This translates into CSAATILGSYEQYF.

Only a few counts were recorded for this clonotype. The V and J genes are TRBV15 and TRBJ2-7, with 7 positions matching TRBD2. Trimming cost V 3 bases and J 0 bases; bases outside gene matches: 8. The germline CDR1 and CDR2 sequences are LNHNV and YYDKDF (reference sequence). CDR3 length: 16 amino acids. The CDR3 bases are TGTGCCACCAGCAGGGGAGGGGCGGTGCGCTCCTACGAGCAGTACTTC. It specifies CATSRGGAVRSYEQYF.

CDR3 amino acids: CASTSTRQGKDGYTF. Here the CDR3 DNA reads TGTGCCAGCACCTCAACGCGACAGGGGAAAGATGGCTACACCTTC. V usage is TRBV5-6 and J usage is TRBJ1-2, with TRBD1 matching over 8 bases. Trimming at V came to 6 bases and at J to 6 bases, leaving 13 bases not matched to a gene. This CDR3 comprises 15 residues. Germline V gene data show CDR1 as SGHDT and CDR2 as YYEEEE.